These 20 T cell receptor beta chains originate from one sample sequenced in a study of shared T cell receptors in the human thymus. Measured with immunoSEQ multiplex PCR; TCRdb has only the in-frame clones, and not every one. The repertoire holds more than 550,000 clones, with around 85% as singletons. These sequences were also reported in another study, on human thymus T cells.

Sequencing input: thymocytes. The receptors derive from a girl under three years old with a congenital heart defect.

This chain connects TRBV10-3 to TRBJ2-6; TRBD1 matches at 9 bases. The length of the CDR3 is 20 residues. The germline gives CDR1 ENHRY, CDR2 SYGVKD. The V gene end was trimmed by 6 bases and the J gene end by 2 bases; junction bases not matched to a gene: 17. CDR3 region: CAIREPSPDRGVPGANVLTF. The CDR3 DNA follows: TGTGCCATCAGGGAACCAAGCCCAGACAGGGGGGTCCCTGGGGCCAACGTCCTGACTTTC.

This clone has a single count. The chain couples TRBV25-1 to TRBJ2-1; 16 nucleotides agree with TRBD2. V lost 1 base to trimming and J lost 7 bases; unmatched junction nucleotides: 7. This CDR3 has 18 amino acids. Germline V gene sequence: CDR1 MGHDK, CDR2 SYGVNS. The CDR3 sequence is CASSESVGTSGGGNEQFF. For the CDR3, the DNA is TGTGCCAGCAGTGAATCTGTCGGGACTAGCGGGGGGGGTAATGAGCAGTTCTTC.

J is TRBJ1-1 and V is TRBV5-1; TRBD1 aligns across 9 bases. CDR1 SGHRS and CDR2 YFSETQ come from the germline V gene. The V segment lost 7 bases and the J segment 1 base; nucleotides outside the gene matches: 2. The CDR3 covers 13 residues. For the CDR3, the DNA is TGCGCCAGCCAGGGACAGGGGAACACTGAAGCTTTCTTT. Protein product: CASQGQGNTEAFF. The whole variable domain, remainder taken from reference TRBV5-1 and TRBJ1-1, is KAGVTQTPRYLIKTRGQQVTLSCSPISGHRSVSWYQQTPGQGLQFLFEYFSETQRNKGNFPGRFSGRQFSNSRSEMNVSTLELGDSALYLCASQGQGNTEAFFGQGTRLTVV.

V is TRBV4-1 and J is TRBJ1-5; the D gene is possibly TRBD1 (6 bases). The germline gives CDR1 MGHRA, CDR2 YSYEKL. The CDR3 is made up of 16 amino acids. V shed 2 bases and J shed 0 bases, with 11 bases lying between them. For the CDR3, the DNA is TGCGCCAGCAGCCAACGGACAGTCAATAGCAATCAGCCCCAGCATTTT. Translating gives CASSQRTVNSNQPQHF.

In nucleotides, the CDR3 is TGTGCCAGCAGCTTTTCTATTCGGGACAGGGCAAGCAATCAGCCCCAGCATTTT. Amino acid sequence: CASSFSIRDRASNQPQHF. The genes are TRBV7-9 and TRBJ1-5, with 9 nucleotides matching TRBD1. The ends lost 3 bases at V and 1 base at J; junction bases unmatched: 10. The CDR3 covers 18 residues. In germline, CDR1 is SEHNR, CDR2 FQNEAQ (reference sequence).

This clone was recorded once. J is TRBJ1-2 and V is TRBV12-5; TRBD1 is a possible D gene (6 bases). Germline-derived CDR1 and CDR2 are LGHNT and FRNRAP. This CDR3 contains 14 residues. Deletions cut 3 bases from V and 5 bases from J, with 13 bases between. CDR3 protein: CASGFSGVEYGYTF. For the CDR3, the DNA is TGTGCTAGTGGTTTCTCAGGGGTAGAATATGGCTACACCTTC.

The rearrangement joins TRBV25-1 to TRBJ1-2; D call uncertain. V lost 3 bases to trimming and J lost 0 bases, with 11 bases between them. The length of the CDR3 is 15 residues. Germline lookup yields CDR1 MGHDK and CDR2 SYGVNS. The CDR3 region has the DNA TGTGCCAGCAGTGACCAAAGGAGTGCTAACTATGGCTACACCTTC. This sequence encodes CASSDQRSANYGYTF.

The chain recombines TRBV6-5 with TRBJ1-4; TRBD1 agrees at 7 bases. Germline lookup yields CDR1 MNHEY and CDR2 SVGAGI. The CDR3 runs 15 residues. The trim removed 5 bases at V and 4 bases at J, leaving 7 bases unmatched. The CDR3 DNA sequence: TGTGCCAGCAGTACCCTACAGGGGTATAATGAAAAACTGTTTTTT. It codes for CASSTLQGYNEKLFF.

This rearrangement joins TRBV10-3 to TRBJ1-1; D gene unclear. The V gene's germline CDR1 is ENHRY and CDR2 SYGVKD. This CDR3 has 15 residues. Trimming removed 7 bases at V and 1 base at J, with 16 bases between. The CDR3 loop is CAITAQNQGNTEAFF. The CDR3 DNA is TGTGCCATCACGGCACAGAACCAAGGGAACACTGAAGCTTTCTTT.

With respect to this clone: This specimen includes other DNA sequences encoding the same CDR3. V and J are TRBV27 and TRBJ1-5; D is ambiguous. The CDR3 length is 14 residues. Trimming removed 2 bases at V and 0 bases at J, with 5 bases between. Germline CDR1 is MNHEY and CDR2 is SMNVEV (reference sequence). The CDR3 reads CASSLRYSNQPQHF. The CDR3 DNA is TGTGCCAGCAGTTTACGCTATAGCAATCAGCCCCAGCATTTT.

The rearrangement joins TRBV11-2 to TRBJ2-5; D is perhaps TRBD2 (7 bases). This CDR3 has 18 residues. Looked up from germline, CDR1 is SGHAT and CDR2 is FQNNGV. The V end was cut by 1 base, the J end by 2 bases, with 20 bases between. The CDR3 DNA is TGTGCCAGCAGCTTAGTAGGTGGGGGGGGCGCGGGGCAAGAGACCCAGTACTTC. Translating gives CASSLVGGGGAGQETQYF.

This clone was seen only once. The CDR3 protein is CASSGNRGMYTEAFF. CDR3 bases: TGTGCCAGCAGTGGTAACAGGGGGATGTACACTGAAGCTTTCTTT. V is TRBV27 and J is TRBJ1-1; 8 nucleotides line up with TRBD1. Germline V gene sequence: CDR1 MNHEY, CDR2 SMNVEV (reference sequence). The CDR3 consists of 15 residues. Germline trimming cut 5 bases from V and 3 bases from J; bases unmatched to any gene: 8.

The chain uses TRBV10-3 and TRBJ1-5; D may be TRBD1 (5 bases). Germline-derived CDR1 and CDR2 are ENHRY and SYGVKD. Trimming removed 2 bases from V and 1 base from J, with 15 bases in between. The CDR3 extends over 17 amino acids. CDR3 residues: CAISEEAGNTSNQPQHF. For the CDR3, the DNA is TGTGCCATCAGTGAGGAGGCAGGGAACACAAGCAATCAGCCCCAGCATTTT.

The J gene is TRBJ1-1, the V gene TRBV10-3, with D possibly matching TRBD1 (5 bases). This CDR3 has 13 amino acids. The V and J ends lost 11 bases and 3 bases respectively, with 16 bases between them. Germline V gives CDR1 ENHRY, CDR2 SYGVKD. CDR3 region: CASSRRTYTEAFF. CDR3 sequence (DNA): TGTGCCTCTTCCCGACGGACATACACTGAAGCTTTCTTT.

The chain combines TRBV29-1 with TRBJ1-1; D perhaps matches TRBD1 (6 bases). V gave up 2 bases and J gave up 8 bases, with 15 bases separating them. CDR1 and CDR2 from the germline V gene are SQVTM and ANQGSEA. This CDR3 spans 13 amino acids. The CDR3: CSVENMGALEAFF. CDR3 sequence (DNA): TGCAGCGTTGAAAATATGGGGGCATTGGAAGCTTTCTTT.

The CDR3 sequence is CASSLDDRAPTYEQYF. CDR3 DNA: TGTGCCAGCAGCTTGGACGACAGGGCCCCTACCTACGAGCAGTACTTC. V usage is TRBV5-5 and J usage is TRBJ2-7; 7 bases are a match to TRBD1. The CDR3 runs to 16 residues. Trimming took 0 bases from V and 2 from J; bases not matched to a gene: 8. Germline CDR1 is SGHKS and CDR2 is YYEKEE (reference sequence). The full variable domain, rest sourced from reference TRBV5-5 and TRBJ2-7, is DAGVTQSPTHLIKTRGQQVTLRCSPISGHKSVSWYQQVLGQGPQFIFQYYEKEERGRGNFPDRFSARQFPNYSSELNVNALLLGDSALYLCASSLDDRAPTYEQYFGPGTRLTVT.

This chain connects TRBV2 to TRBJ2-5, with TRBD1 matching over 7 bases. The CDR3 runs 13 residues. The junction had 2 bases not matched to a gene; V was cut back by 2 bases and J by 5 bases. The germline V gene has CDR1 SNHLY and CDR2 FYNNEI. CDR3 coding DNA: TGTGCCAGCAGTGAAAGGGGGCCGGAGACCCAGTACTTC. It yields the protein CASSERGPETQYF. The full variable domain, completed using reference TRBV2 and TRBJ2-5, is EPEVTQTPSHQVTQMGQEVILRCVPISNHLYFYWYRQILGQKVEFLVSFYNNEISEKSEIFDDQFSVERPDGSNFTLKIRSTKLEDSAMYFCASSERGPETQYFGPGTRLLVL.

This clone was counted a few times. The junction does not match germline at one end; this may be a read error. Other DNA sequences from this sample encode an identical CDR3 as well. The chain couples TRBV19 to TRBJ1-6; D is ambiguous. CDR3 length equals 14 residues. Germline CDR1 LNHDA, CDR2 SQIVND (reference sequence). The CDR3 nucleotides read TGTGCCAGCGAAGAGAGCTCCTATAATTCCCCCCTCCACTTT. Translating it yields CASEESSYNSPLHF.

This chain connects TRBV5-1 to TRBJ1-6, with D unclear. Germline-derived CDR1 and CDR2 are SGHRS and YFSETQ. The CDR3 has 13 amino acids. V was trimmed by 0 bases and J by 8 bases, leaving 6 bases between them. For the CDR3, the DNA is TGCGCCAGCAGCTTGGCAATGTATTCACCCCTCCACTTT. It specifies CASSLAMYSPLHF.

This chain uses TRBV4-1 with TRBJ2-5, with D perhaps TRBD2 (6 bases). V was trimmed by 5 bases and J by 2 bases, leaving 12 bases between them. Germline CDR1 and CDR2: MGHRA and YSYEKL. This CDR3 is built from 14 residues. CDR3 residues: CASSGLGLQETQYF. DNA of the CDR3: TGCGCCAGCAGCGGGCTCGGACTACAAGAGACCCAGTACTTC.